This TCR beta chain is drawn from a study of PD-L1 blockade in urothelial cancer. The wider study: Patients went on atezolizumab in the mid-2010s, receiving 1,200 mg intravenously every 3 weeks. Specimens of blood held a median count of about 150,000 T cells.

Each PCR had synthetic TCR analog templates added to it as a spike-in. Sequencing used immunoSEQ multiplex PCR; TCRdb keeps in-frame clones, though not all of them. The sample has about 55,000 clones, about 68% seen once. Time point defined: pretreatment peripheral blood. There are 15 residues in the CDR3. Germline assignment: CDR1 MGHRA and CDR2 YSYEKL. V was clipped by 0 bases and J by 8 bases, with 14 bases between them. V usage is TRBV4-1 and J usage is TRBJ1-5; D unclear. This TCR was sampled from a man between 65 and 85 years old with urothelial cancer. The specimen comprised PBMCs, sampled around atezolizumab (anti-PD-L1) treatment. The CDR3 reads CASSQDYGAVKPQHF. The DNA for the CDR3 is TGCGCCAGCAGCCAAGATTACGGAGCCGTGAAGCCCCAGCATTTT.